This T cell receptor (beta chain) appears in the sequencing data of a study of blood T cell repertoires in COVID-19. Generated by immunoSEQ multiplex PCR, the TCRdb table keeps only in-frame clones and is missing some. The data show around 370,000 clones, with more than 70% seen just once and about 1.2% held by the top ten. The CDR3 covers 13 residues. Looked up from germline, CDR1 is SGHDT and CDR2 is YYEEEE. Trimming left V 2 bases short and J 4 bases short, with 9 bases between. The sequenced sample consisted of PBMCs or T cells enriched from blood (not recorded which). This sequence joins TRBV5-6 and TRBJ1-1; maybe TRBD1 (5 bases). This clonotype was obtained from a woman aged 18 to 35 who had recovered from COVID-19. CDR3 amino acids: CASSLTRVTEAFF. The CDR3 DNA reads TGTGCCAGCAGCTTAACCAGGGTCACTGAAGCTTTCTTT.